The 18 T cell receptor beta chains below come from one sample, sequenced in a study of patients and donors after allogeneic stem cell transplantation. TCRdb passed the RT-PCR reads through MiXCR, listing each CDR3 protein once. The sample includes about 90,000 distinct CDR3 sequences, about 48% seen only once; the top ten take roughly 64%. Sequenced input: blood, either unsorted or a sorted T cell fraction (not recorded which). The receptors come from a human donor who was either an allogeneic HSCT recipient or a stem cell or donor lymphocyte infusion donor (not recorded which). It is not recorded whose cells these are; they may come from a transplant donor.

This clonotype turned up a few times. CDR3 residues: CASSLFNTALHF. In DNA form, the CDR3 reads TGTGCCAGCAGTTTATTTAATACTGCATTGCATTTT. The chain uses TRBV12-3 or TRBV12-4 and TRBJ1-5; D is undetermined. V lost 2 bases and J 15 bases, leaving 14 bases between the germline ends. The CDR3 has 12 residues.

The V and J genes are TRBV6-5 and TRBJ2-7; no definite D call. The CDR3 extends over 14 amino acids. CDR1 is MNHEY and CDR2 is SVGAGI in the germline V gene. The V gene lost 2 bases and the J gene lost 4 bases, with 12 bases spanning the gap. CDR3 amino acids: CASSYGTSTYEQYF. The CDR3 nucleotides are TGTGCCAGCAGTTACGGAACCTCAACGTACGAGCAGTACTTC.

V usage is TRBV4-3 and J usage is TRBJ1-1; 7 nucleotides match TRBD1. V dropped 4 bases and J dropped 7; count of bases not matched to a gene: 12. Germline V gene data show CDR1 as LGHNA and CDR2 as YSLEER. The CDR3 loop spans 15 amino acids. CDR3 DNA: TGCGCCAGCAGCCTTGACCGGGACAGTTCTAATGAAGCTTTCTTT. As protein: CASSLDRDSSNEAFF.

Only a few counts were recorded for this clonotype. The chain is built from TRBV12-3 or TRBV12-4 and TRBJ1-2; D is perhaps TRBD1 (5 bases). The CDR3 loop spans 14 amino acids. V was trimmed by 2 bases and J by 7 bases, leaving 14 bases between them. CDR3 DNA: TGTGCCAGCAGTTTAATGACAGTGCCCACTGGCTACACCTTC. Encoded protein: CASSLMTVPTGYTF.

This clonotype occurred once. This chain links TRBV10-3 with TRBJ1-2, with D perhaps TRBD1 (6 bases). Germline V gene lookup returns CDR1 ENHRY and CDR2 SYGVKD. The CDR3 loop spans 14 amino acids. V shed 4 bases and J shed 4 bases, with 13 bases lying between them. CDR3 sequence reads: CAISVSGTPYGYTF. The CDR3 DNA is TGTGCCATCAGTGTTTCCGGGACACCCTATGGCTACACCTTC.

This clonotype was detected once. The chain joins TRBV4-3 to TRBJ1-2; D is unresolved. V lost 0 bases and J lost 2, with 4 bases in between. The germline CDR1 and CDR2 sequences are LGHNA and YSLEER. The CDR3 length is 13 residues. The CDR3 loop reads CASSQERNYGYTF. CDR3 bases: TGCGCCAGCAGCCAAGAGAGAAACTATGGCTACACCTTC.

The rearrangement links TRBV7-3 to TRBJ2-2, with 10 bases lining up with TRBD1. The CDR3 is made up of 17 amino acids. Germline trimming cut 2 bases from V and 0 bases from J; bases unmatched to any gene: 3. CDR1 and CDR2 (germline): SGHTA, FQGTGA. CDR3 amino acids: CASSLSGTGANTGELFF. The CDR3 nucleotides read TGTGCCAGCAGCTTATCTGGGACAGGGGCGAACACCGGGGAGCTGTTTTTT.

This chain connects TRBV6-1 to TRBJ2-7; D is uncertain. The CDR3 is made up of 13 amino acids. The V end was cut by 0 bases, the J end by 2 bases, with 5 bases between. CDR1 and CDR2 from the germline V gene are MNHNS and SASEGT. The CDR3 spells CASSEADPYEQYF. The DNA of the CDR3 is TGTGCCAGCAGTGAAGCGGACCCCTACGAGCAGTACTTC.

A few counts support this clonotype. The genes are TRBV27 and TRBJ1-5, with D possibly being TRBD1 (6 bases). Trimming shortened V by 8 bases and J by 7 bases, and 18 bases separated the two germline ends. The germline V gene has CDR1 MNHEY and CDR2 SMNVEV (reference sequence). This CDR3 is built from 14 residues. The CDR3 reads CASSTLRGGQPQHF. The CDR3 DNA reads TGTGCCAGCTCGACCTTAAGGGGGGGGCAGCCCCAGCATTTT.

This chain's CDR3 is CASNPGRLNTEAFF. The CDR3 coding sequence is TGTGCCAGCAATCCGGGACGGTTGAACACTGAAGCTTTCTTT. This sequence joins TRBV28 and TRBJ1-1; D may be TRBD1 (5 bases). The V and J ends lost 7 bases and 0 bases respectively, with 12 bases between them. Germline CDR1 and CDR2: MDHEN and SYDVKM. The CDR3 has 14 amino acids.

This chain uses TRBV12-3 or TRBV12-4 with TRBJ1-5; unclear D gene. The CDR3 is made up of 17 amino acids. Deletions cut 3 bases from V and 3 bases from J, with 18 bases between. The CDR3 is CASSFRLRAEVNQPQHF. The CDR3 coding sequence is TGTGCCAGCAGTTTCCGTCTGCGGGCGGAGGTCAATCAGCCCCAGCATTTT.

The chain uses TRBV12-3 or TRBV12-4 and TRBJ1-1; maybe TRBD1 (5 bases). The CDR3 covers 13 residues. The V end lost 4 bases, the J end lost 5 bases, and 11 bases lay between the germline ends. CDR3 nucleotide sequence: TGTGCCAGCAGTTGGACATTGGGGACTGAAGCTTTCTTT. Translation gives CASSWTLGTEAFF.

This clonotype was observed a few times. CDR3 in DNA: TGTGCCGGCCTACAGACCGGGGAGCTGTTTTTT. This encodes CAGLQTGELFF. V gene TRBV7-2 combines with J gene TRBJ2-2; D remains unclear. In germline, CDR1 is SGHTA, CDR2 FQGNSA. V was shortened by 11 bases and J by 5 bases, with 9 bases between the two germline ends. CDR3 size: 11 residues.

Note on this clonotype: An end of the junction differs from the germline gene, which may be a read error. This chain links TRBV10-3 with TRBJ1-1; possibly TRBD1 for D (5 bases). CDR3 length: 13 amino acids. Looked up from germline, CDR1 is ENHRY and CDR2 is SYGVKD. The CDR3 nucleotides read TGTGCCATCATGGGGGATTTGAACACTCAAGCTTTCTTT. Translation gives CAIMGDLNTQAFF.

This clonotype came up a few times. The chain is built from TRBV3-1 and TRBJ1-3, with D hard to call. CDR3 size: 15 residues. The germline V gene encodes CDR1 LGHDT and CDR2 YNNKEL (reference sequence). The V gene lost 1 base and the J gene lost 0 bases, with 7 bases spanning the gap. CDR3 in amino acids: CASSQGVNSGNTIYF. CDR3 bases: TGTGCCAGCAGCCAAGGGGTCAACTCTGGAAACACCATATATTTT.

The chain joins TRBV3-1 to TRBJ1-1; D is unresolved. This CDR3 region has 14 residues. V lost 4 bases and J lost 8, with 17 bases in between. CDR1 and CDR2 (germline): LGHDT, YNNKEL (reference sequence). As DNA, the CDR3 is TGTGCCAGCAGCCTCGGGTCCTCTGTTTGGGAAGCTTTCTTT. It translates to CASSLGSSVWEAFF.

This chain connects TRBV12-3 or TRBV12-4 to TRBJ1-4; D call uncertain. The CDR3 spans 14 residues. Trimming took 6 bases from V and 8 from J, leaving 16 bases between them. CDR3 sequence reads: CASSKSTRNEKLFF. The CDR3 nucleotides are TGTGCCAGCAGCAAGTCCACTCGTAACGAAAAACTGTTTTTT.

The chain combines TRBV7-9 with TRBJ1-2; D gene unclear. The CDR3 consists of 16 residues. V was pared by 0 bases and J by 4 bases, with 15 bases between. Germline-derived CDR1 and CDR2 are SEHNR and FQNEAQ (reference sequence). The CDR3 loop is CASSLARSVQIYGYTF. DNA of the CDR3: TGTGCCAGCAGCTTAGCGCGCTCGGTACAGATCTATGGCTACACCTTC.